The next 24 T cell receptor beta chains were all read from a single sample in a study of T cell responses to AZD1222 COVID-19 vaccine (dated by TCRdb to the early 2020s). Receptors were amplified or captured by the immunoSEQ multiplex PCR assay. The table was pulled from immuneACCESS by TCRdb, which kept in-frame rearrangements only. Such tables lose some clones; where checked, under half of the loss comes from unresolved V genes, and the rest has no known cause. The sample yields 95,000 to 150,000 clones; around 90% were counted once. Of the sample, about 1.2% falls within the top ten clones. The time point label on this specimen signifies: baseline before first vaccination. The sequencing used peripheral blood, collected on day 0 of AZD1222 vaccination. These receptors originate from an adult in good health.

J is TRBJ2-7 and V is TRBV6-5; 7 bases match TRBD1. Trimming cost V 7 bases and J 2 bases; bases outside gene matches: 5. The length of the CDR3 is 13 residues. From germline, CDR1 is MNHEY and CDR2 SVGAGI. CDR3 sequence: CASIRDRPYEQYF. The CDR3 DNA reads TGTGCCAGCATCCGGGACAGACCCTACGAGCAGTACTTC.

This chain's CDR3 is CATNRATLPGSPLHF. The DNA of the CDR3 is TGCGCCACCAACCGAGCCACATTGCCAGGTTCACCCCTCCACTTT. The chain couples TRBV10-2 to TRBJ1-6; D not certain. The germline V gene encodes CDR1 WSHSY and CDR2 SAAADI. The V end was cut by 10 bases, the J end by 9 bases, with 22 bases between. This CDR3 comprises 15 residues.

The V and J genes are TRBV5-4 and TRBJ1-2, with D hard to call. CDR1 is SGHNT, CDR2 YYREEE, per germline (reference sequence). The CDR3 runs 12 residues. V was clipped by 0 bases and J by 3 bases, with 3 bases between them. CDR3 nucleotide sequence: TGTGCCAGCAGCTTGGAGGACTATGGCTACACCTTC. Protein sequence: CASSLEDYGYTF.

The V gene is TRBV20-1, the J gene TRBJ1-2; a weak D match, TRBD1 (5 bases). This CDR3 is built from 15 residues. Germline values: CDR1 DFQATT, CDR2 SNEGSKA (reference sequence). Trimming cost V 3 bases and J 1 base, with 15 bases left between them. The CDR3 nucleotides read TGCAGTGCTAGTCGGGTAAAGGGGTTTAACTATGGCTACACCTTC. Translation gives CSASRVKGFNYGYTF.

The CDR3 protein is CASSYGRATEAFF. The DNA for the CDR3 is TGTGCCAGCAGTTACGGCAGGGCCACTGAAGCTTTCTTT. The J gene is TRBJ1-1, the V gene TRBV6-2 or TRBV6-3, with D maybe TRBD1 (5 bases). V was pared by 2 bases and J by 4 bases, with 8 bases between. Germline V CDR1 and CDR2: MNHEY, SVGEGT. The CDR3 is 13 residues long.

The chain couples TRBV3-1 (or the pseudogene TRBV3-2) to TRBJ2-7; 7 nucleotides agree with TRBD1. Germline CDR1 is LGHDT and CDR2 is YNNKEL (reference sequence). V shed 1 base and J 3 bases; nucleotides not matched to a gene: 6. This CDR3 is 15 amino acids long. CDR3 DNA sequence: TGTGCCAGCAGCCAAGGGACAGGCGAAATCTACGAGCAGTACTTC. Translating it yields CASSQGTGEIYEQYF.

This clone appeared a single time. V and J are TRBV4-3 and TRBJ1-6, with 7 bases lining up with TRBD1. The germline gives CDR1 LGHNA, CDR2 YSLEER. There are 13 residues in the CDR3. The V segment lost 7 bases and the J segment 8 bases; nucleotides outside the gene matches: 5. CDR3 coding DNA: TGCGCCAGCAAAAACAGGGGCGATTCACCCCTCCACTTT. As protein: CASKNRGDSPLHF.

This clone occurred once. The CDR3 region is CASSFREGLNTEAFF. CDR3 nucleotides: TGCGCCAGCAGCTTCCGGGAAGGTCTGAACACTGAAGCTTTCTTT. The V call is TRBV5-1, the J call TRBJ1-1, with D uncertain. CDR3 length: 15 residues. V was trimmed by 2 bases and J by 0 bases, leaving 11 bases between them. The germline V gene has CDR1 SGHRS and CDR2 YFSETQ. Filled out from reference TRBV5-1 and TRBJ1-1, the complete variable domain reads KAGVTQTPRYLIKTRGQQVTLSCSPISGHRSVSWYQQTPGQGLQFLFEYFSETQRNKGNFPGRFSGRQFSNSRSEMNVSTLELGDSALYLCASSFREGLNTEAFFGQGTRLTVV.

This CDR3 is CASSPSPTYEQYF. The CDR3 coding sequence is TGTGCCAGCAGCCCGAGCCCCACCTACGAGCAGTACTTC. The chain combines TRBV12-3 or TRBV12-4 with TRBJ2-7; D is uncertain. V was pared by 6 bases and J by 2 bases, with 11 bases between. There are 13 residues in the CDR3.

The chain recombines TRBV7-8 with TRBJ2-1; possibly TRBD2 for D (5 bases). The CDR3 is 12 amino acids. V was trimmed by 6 bases and J by 9 bases, leaving 12 bases between them. The germline CDR1 and CDR2 sequences are SGHVS and FQNEAQ. DNA of the CDR3: TGTGCCAGCAGTAAGGTAGGGAGTGAGCAGTTCTTC. As protein: CASSKVGSEQFF.

This chain joins TRBV5-6 and TRBJ2-7; tentative D call: TRBD1 (6 bases). CDR1 and CDR2 from the germline V gene are SGHDT and YYEEEE. This CDR3 region has 14 residues. Deletions cut 4 bases from V and 4 bases from J, with 15 bases between. The CDR3 reads CASSPRNRVYEQYF. The DNA for the CDR3 is TGTGCCAGCAGCCCCAGGAACAGGGTTTACGAGCAGTACTTC.

The rearrangement joins TRBV25-1 to TRBJ1-1; 9 nucleotides match TRBD1. The CDR3 extends over 17 amino acids. Germline V gives CDR1 MGHDK, CDR2 SYGVNS. V shed 8 bases and J 0 bases; nucleotides not matched to a gene: 13. CDR3 nucleotides: TGTGCCAGCGCCCCGGACAGGGGAAGGGCCATGAACACTGAAGCTTTCTTT. This translates into CASAPDRGRAMNTEAFF.

The V and J genes are TRBV6-1 and TRBJ2-3, with no clear D. The length of the CDR3 is 14 residues. Trimming took off 2 bases at V and 2 bases at J, with 8 bases between the two ends. CDR1 is MNHNS and CDR2 is SASEGT in the germline V gene. The CDR3 spells CASSEPDNTDTQYF. Here the CDR3 DNA reads TGTGCCAGCAGTGAACCGGATAACACAGATACGCAGTATTTT.

J is TRBJ2-7 and V is TRBV7-9; 7 nucleotides line up with TRBD1. Germline CDR1 SEHNR, CDR2 FQNEAQ (reference sequence). There are 13 residues in the CDR3. The V gene end was trimmed by 1 base and the J gene end by 5 bases; junction bases not matched to a gene: 2. The CDR3 nucleotides read TGTGCCAGCAGCTTAGGACAGGGCCACGAGCAGTACTTC. It is translated as CASSLGQGHEQYF.

This sequence joins TRBV4-1 and TRBJ2-4; 8 positions agree with TRBD1. J lost 0 bases, V lost 1 base, and 5 bases had no gene match. The germline V gene encodes CDR1 MGHRA and CDR2 YSYEKL. The CDR3 totals 17 residues. The CDR3 DNA reads as TGCGCCAGCAGCCAAGTTAGGGACAGGCTAGCCAAAAACATTCAGTACTTC. It translates to CASSQVRDRLAKNIQYF.

This sequence joins TRBV10-3 and TRBJ2-5; 7 bases are shared with TRBD1. The CDR3 length is 15 residues. CDR1 ENHRY and CDR2 SYGVKD come from the germline V gene. With V trimmed by 2 bases and J by 3 bases, 6 bases remained unmatched. The CDR3 bases are TGTGCCATCAGTGAGCCAGGGGGATCAGAAGAGACCCAGTACTTC. As protein: CAISEPGGSEETQYF.

This rearrangement joins TRBV9 to TRBJ2-3; 10 positions match TRBD2. The CDR3 spans 19 residues. Per germline, CDR1 SGDLS and CDR2 YYNGEE. V was pared by 0 bases and J by 0 bases, with 10 bases of the junction left unmatched. Here the CDR3 DNA reads TGTGCCAGCAGCGTAGGTCCAGCGGGGGGGCCCCTTAGCACAGATACGCAGTATTTT. Encoded protein: CASSVGPAGGPLSTDTQYF.

The chain is built from TRBV6-4 and TRBJ2-3, with 11 bases matching TRBD2. The CDR3 spans 16 residues. The germline gives CDR1 MRHNA, CDR2 SNTAGT. Trimming cost V 2 bases and J 3 bases; bases outside gene matches: 4. CDR3 bases: TGTGCCAGCAGTGACGGGCCTAGCGGGGGGACAGATACGCAGTATTTT. Its translation: CASSDGPSGGTDTQYF.

This clone was observed once. This chain uses TRBV27 with TRBJ1-3; 7 bases match TRBD1. The CDR3 covers 14 residues. CDR1 and CDR2 (germline): MNHEY, SMNVEV (reference sequence). Trimming took 6 bases from V and 1 from J; bases not matched to a gene: 3. CDR3 amino acids: CASSTGVSGNTIYF. The CDR3 DNA sequence: TGTGCCAGCAGCACAGGGGTATCTGGAAACACCATATATTTT.

The sample holds one count of this clone. This chain uses TRBV18 with TRBJ2-1; D uncertain. The CDR3 extends over 13 amino acids. Germline lookup yields CDR1 KGHSH and CDR2 LQKENI. V was shortened by 1 base and J by 5 bases, with 6 bases between the two germline ends. CDR3 sequence (DNA): TGTGCCAGCTCACCACTCCGGAACAATGAGCAGTTCTTC. Protein: CASSPLRNNEQFF.

The chain has TRBV4-3 and TRBJ2-7, with 9 bases lining up with TRBD2. The CDR3 is 15 residues long. Per germline, CDR1 LGHNA and CDR2 YSLEER. The trim removed 4 bases at V and 3 bases at J, leaving 7 bases unmatched. The CDR3 DNA sequence: TGCGCCAGCAGCCGCAGCGGGGGGCAGGGCTACGAGCAGTACTTC. Its protein is CASSRSGGQGYEQYF.

This clone was seen a few times. This chain joins TRBV6-1 and TRBJ1-5; D is perhaps TRBD1 (6 bases). The CDR3 sequence is 16 residues long. Per germline, CDR1 MNHNS and CDR2 SASEGT. Trimming left V 4 bases short and J 7 bases short, with 20 bases between. The CDR3 loop is CASSVRDTSGVQPQHF. The CDR3, as DNA: TGTGCCAGCAGTGTCCGGGACACAAGTGGAGTCCAGCCCCAGCATTTT.

This chain connects TRBV10-2 to TRBJ2-3, with a tentative D call TRBD1 (8 bases). Germline V gives CDR1 WSHSY, CDR2 SAAADI. Trimming left V 5 bases short and J 7 bases short, with 22 bases between. CDR3 length equals 16 residues. The CDR3 loop reads CASSRTGGPSGNTQYF. The CDR3 DNA is TGCGCCAGCAGTCGTACAGGGGGACCCAGCGGGAATACGCAGTATTTT.

On this clone: The sample has other DNA sequences that encode this CDR3 too. The chain is built from TRBV19 and TRBJ1-1, with D uncertain. Trimming shortened V by 3 bases and J by 1 base, and 6 bases separated the two germline ends. Germline V lookup: CDR1 LNHDA, CDR2 SQIVND (reference sequence). The CDR3 runs to 13 residues. The CDR3 sequence is CASSITGNTEAFF. The CDR3 bases are TGTGCCAGTAGTATTACGGGGAACACTGAAGCTTTCTTT.